This entry lists 14 T cell receptor beta chains sequenced from one sample in a study of CD4 T cells in relation to SARS-CoV-2 and coronaviruses. Unexposed donor CD4+ T cells date from about 2010-2019, before the COVID-19 pandemic. After about 11 days of culture, CD4+ T cells were isolated. TCRdb's copy holds only in-frame clones and misses some; the assay was immunoSEQ multiplex PCR. The sample records roughly 18,000 clones, approximately 80% being singletons. Their antigen targets remain unknown. Sequenced material: CD4+ T cells from PBMCs, cultured in vitro. The receptors were sampled from a human donor in good health.

J is TRBJ2-1 and V is TRBV2, with TRBD2 matching over 10 bases. V lost 4 bases, J lost 6 bases, and 6 bases stayed unmatched. CDR3 size: 15 residues. In germline, CDR1 is SNHLY, CDR2 FYNNEI. CDR3 DNA sequence: TGTGCCAGCAGTGTGGGGCTAGCGGGAGCCAATGAGCAGTTCTTC. Residues: CASSVGLAGANEQFF.

This clone was detected only a few times. The V and J genes are TRBV7-3 and TRBJ2-2; D not certain. Germline CDR1 SGHTA, CDR2 FQGTGA. The CDR3 has 12 residues. The ends were cut back, 3 bases at V and 7 bases at J, with 6 bases in the middle. CDR3 DNA sequence: TGTGCCAGCAGCTTCATCCGCGGGGAGCTGTTTTTT. This sequence encodes CASSFIRGELFF.

This sequence joins TRBV5-1 and TRBJ2-7; 12 bases line up with TRBD1. V lost 7 bases and J lost 7; bases outside the gene matches: 9. CDR3 length: 14 residues. The germline CDR1 and CDR2 sequences are SGHRS and YFSETQ. CDR3 nucleotides: TGCGCCAGCGGAAAGGGACAGGGGGCTTGGGAGCAGTACTTC. Translation: CASGKGQGAWEQYF.

The rearrangement links TRBV2 to TRBJ1-5, with TRBD1 matching 8 bases. In germline, CDR1 is SNHLY, CDR2 FYNNEI. J was trimmed by 0 bases and V by 8 bases; bases with no gene match: 6. The length of the CDR3 is 15 residues. CDR3 region: CASLGTGLSNQPQHF. Written as DNA, the CDR3 is TGTGCCAGCTTGGGGACAGGCCTTAGCAATCAGCCCCAGCATTTT. The variable domain in full, completed from reference TRBV2 and TRBJ1-5, reads EPEVTQTPSHQVTQMGQEVILRCVPISNHLYFYWYRQILGQKVEFLVSFYNNEISEKSEIFDDQFSVERPDGSNFTLKIRSTKLEDSAMYFCASLGTGLSNQPQHFGDGTRLSIL.

The chain has TRBV6-5 and TRBJ1-5; no clear D. This CDR3 is 14 amino acids long. Germline values: CDR1 MNHEY, CDR2 SVGAGI. V was cut by 0 bases and J by 1 base, with 4 bases left in between. The CDR3 coding sequence is TGTGCCAGCAGTTACTCGCGCAGCAATCAGCCCCAGCATTTT. The encoded protein is CASSYSRSNQPQHF.

V gene TRBV27 combines with J gene TRBJ2-7; tentative D call: TRBD1 (5 bases). V was cut by 6 bases and J by 4 bases, with 22 bases left in between. This CDR3 is 16 amino acids long. CDR1 is MNHEY, CDR2 SMNVEV, per germline (reference sequence). CDR3 sequence (DNA): TGTGCCAGCAGCCATGTGCAGTGGGGCAGAAGATACGAGCAGTACTTC. Translating gives CASSHVQWGRRYEQYF.

The rearrangement links TRBV25-1 to TRBJ2-7; D is ambiguous. Germline V gene data show CDR1 as MGHDK and CDR2 as SYGVNS. Trimming shortened V by 6 bases and J by 0 bases, and 12 bases separated the two germline ends. The CDR3 loop spans 14 amino acids. The CDR3 loop reads CASSKTRTSYEQYF. The CDR3 nucleotides are TGTGCCAGCAGCAAAACCCGGACCTCCTACGAGCAGTACTTC.

The V gene is TRBV6-2 or TRBV6-3, the J gene TRBJ2-7; 13 nucleotides match TRBD2. There are 15 residues in the CDR3. V shed 4 bases and J 6 bases; nucleotides not matched to a gene: 6. The germline V gene encodes CDR1 MNHEY and CDR2 SVGEGT. CDR3 nucleotides: TGTGCCAGCAGTTGGACTAGCGGGAGTAACGGCGAGCAGTACTTC. Residues: CASSWTSGSNGEQYF.

The sample holds a few counts of this clone. The chain employs TRBV2 and TRBJ1-5, with D hard to call. The CDR3 spans 14 residues. Trimming stripped 2 bases from V and 4 bases from J, with 9 bases between. Germline lookup yields CDR1 SNHLY and CDR2 FYNNEI. CDR3 amino acids: CASSERVANQPQHF. Written as DNA, the CDR3 is TGTGCCAGCAGTGAACGGGTAGCGAATCAGCCCCAGCATTTT.

The chain employs TRBV10-3 and TRBJ1-5; 8 bases are a match to TRBD1. CDR1 ENHRY and CDR2 SYGVKD come from the germline V gene. V lost 0 bases and J lost 8; bases outside the gene matches: 12. The CDR3 length is 17 residues. This CDR3 reads CAISESGTGLIKKPQHF. The CDR3 region has the DNA TGTGCCATCAGTGAGTCGGGGACAGGATTGATCAAGAAGCCCCAGCATTTT.

V and J are TRBV6-5 and TRBJ2-7; 10 positions agree with TRBD2. The V gene's germline CDR1 is MNHEY and CDR2 SVGAGI. CDR3 length: 14 amino acids. The V and J ends lost 6 bases and 3 bases, in that order; junction bases with no gene match: 5. The CDR3: CASRRLAGDYEQYF. DNA for the CDR3: TGTGCCAGCAGGAGGCTAGCGGGAGACTACGAGCAGTACTTC.

This sequence joins TRBV25-1 and TRBJ1-1; D unclear. The CDR3 totals 13 residues. Germline assignment: CDR1 MGHDK and CDR2 SYGVNS. Trimming removed 1 base at V and 6 bases at J, with 9 bases between. CDR3 sequence reads: CASSESVGSEAFF. The CDR3 DNA is TGTGCCAGCAGTGAATCAGTGGGCTCTGAAGCTTTCTTT.

J is TRBJ1-2 and V is TRBV20-1; 9 bases align to TRBD1. The ends lost 3 bases at V and 6 bases at J; junction bases unmatched: 8. Germline-derived CDR1 and CDR2 are DFQATT and SNEGSKA (reference sequence). The length of the CDR3 is 14 residues. The CDR3 loop reads CSASSSDRGDGYTF. The CDR3 region has the DNA TGCAGTGCTAGTTCTTCGGACAGGGGTGATGGCTACACCTTC.

This clone has only one observation. J is TRBJ1-5 and V is TRBV6-5, with TRBD1 matching over 7 bases. CDR1 MNHEY and CDR2 SVGAGI come from the germline V gene. Trimming cost V 2 bases and J 13 bases; bases outside gene matches: 8. This CDR3 spans 13 amino acids. This CDR3 is CASSYGEGASQHF. CDR3 bases: TGTGCCAGCAGTTACGGGGAGGGGGCGTCGCAGCATTTT.